These 3 T cell receptor beta chains share one sample of origin, sequenced in a study of cytomegalovirus exposure and HLA in healthy donors. Amplification used 60 Vbeta primers and 13 Jbeta primers. Only in-frame clones appear in the TCRdb table, and some are missing; sequencing was by immunoSEQ multiplex PCR. The table lists roughly 100,000 clones, around 81% of them singletons. The sequenced sample consisted of PBMCs. All receptors derive from a man aged 35 to 55 in good health and CMV-seropositive.

J is TRBJ1-1 and V is TRBV7-8; D gene uncertain. CDR1 is SGHVS, CDR2 FQNEAQ, per germline. V lost 5 bases to trimming and J lost 1 base, with 11 bases between them. The CDR3 contains 14 residues. The DNA for the CDR3 is TGTGCCAGCAGCCTCTTAGTCACGAACACTGAAGCTTTCTTT. Residues: CASSLLVTNTEAFF.

This chain uses TRBV5-1 with TRBJ2-3; 8 bases agree with TRBD2. Germline V gene sequence: CDR1 SGHRS, CDR2 YFSETQ. This CDR3 comprises 15 residues. V was pared by 3 bases and J by 2 bases, with 5 bases of the junction left unmatched. CDR3 protein: CASSSGGRDTDTQYF. CDR3 coding DNA: TGCGCCAGCAGCTCGGGGGGGCGAGACACAGATACGCAGTATTTT.

The rearrangement links TRBV6-5 to TRBJ2-7, with TRBD1 matching 7 bases. Germline V gene lookup returns CDR1 MNHEY and CDR2 SVGAGI. Trimming removed 2 bases from V and 2 bases from J; junction bases left unmatched: 6. This CDR3 has 15 residues. The DNA of the CDR3 is TGTGCCAGCAGTTACCGTGACAGGGCCCCCTACGAGCAGTACTTC. This codes for CASSYRDRAPYEQYF.